This record looks at one T cell receptor (beta chain) sequence and its context. One junction end does not reproduce the germline sequence, and a read error may be involved. This specimen comes from a study of blood T cell repertoires in COVID-19. About the research overall: The analysed material was cDNA or gDNA that came from T cells, B-cell-depleted T cells, or PBMCs.

Repertoires were generated with immunoSEQ multiplex PCR, while TCRdb's copy carries only in-frame clones and drops some. The table records 90,000 to 120,000 clones, 85% to 95% of them present only once. Per the germline V gene, CDR1 is MNHNS and CDR2 is SASEGT. There are 17 residues in the CDR3. Material for sequencing was peripheral blood. The source is a woman younger than 45 with acute or convalescent COVID-19. The chain carries TRBV6-1 and TRBJ2-7; D may be TRBD1 (6 bases). CDR3 nucleotides: TGTACCAGCAGTGGTTTAAGAGGGACACTGATGACCTACGAGCAGTACTTC. This sequence encodes CTSSGLRGTLMTYEQYF.